These 23 T cell receptor beta chains were all obtained from the same sample, sequenced in a study of blood T cell repertoires in COVID-19. Clones were sequenced by immunoSEQ multiplex PCR, and TCRdb holds only the in-frame ones, with some missing. The profile shows 200,000 to 250,000 clones, roughly 84% of them singletons. The sequencing sample was made of peripheral blood. The source of these receptors is a woman of 80 years or more with active or convalescent COVID-19.

The CDR3 protein is CASSLSPGRLGGNNEQFF. The CDR3 coding sequence is TGTGCCAGCAGTTTATCACCAGGCCGGCTGGGGGGAAACAATGAGCAGTTCTTC. V is TRBV27 and J is TRBJ2-1; TRBD2 might be the D (6 bases). Trimming took 0 bases from V and 5 from J, leaving 20 bases between them. The length of the CDR3 is 18 residues. Germline V gene sequence: CDR1 MNHEY, CDR2 SMNVEV (reference sequence).

The chain employs TRBV6-2 or TRBV6-3 and TRBJ2-7; possibly TRBD1 for D (6 bases). Germline assignment: CDR1 MNHEY and CDR2 SVGEGT. CDR3 length equals 21 residues. Between the trimmed V and J ends, which lost 0 bases and 0 bases, there was a span of 27 bases. The CDR3: CASSYSPAPDAIGGFSYEQYF. In DNA, the CDR3 is TGTGCCAGCAGTTACTCCCCCGCACCAGATGCCATAGGGGGTTTCTCCTACGAGCAGTACTTC.

This clone was found once. This chain links TRBV5-6 with TRBJ1-1; D is unresolved. Trimming left V 4 bases short and J 0 bases short, with 16 bases between. The CDR3 is 16 residues long. CDR1 SGHDT and CDR2 YYEEEE come from the germline V gene. CDR3 protein: CASSRIGRGLNTEAFF. The CDR3 region has the DNA TGTGCCAGCAGCCGTATAGGACGGGGATTGAACACTGAAGCTTTCTTT.

V and J are TRBV6-2 or TRBV6-3 and TRBJ2-5, with unresolved D. The V gene's germline CDR1 is MNHEY and CDR2 SVGEGT. The germline V and J ends were trimmed by 4 bases and 2 bases, with 5 bases remaining between them. This CDR3 comprises 12 residues. The CDR3 DNA is TGTGCCAGCAGTTTGGCACAAGAGACCCAGTACTTC. Amino acid sequence: CASSLAQETQYF.

The chain carries TRBV2 and TRBJ2-7, with 11 bases matching TRBD1. The germline gives CDR1 SNHLY, CDR2 FYNNEI. This CDR3 contains 14 residues. The V segment lost 1 base and the J segment 6 bases; nucleotides outside the gene matches: 2. CDR3 loop: CASSEGTGGREQYF. In DNA form, the CDR3 reads TGTGCCAGCAGTGAAGGGACAGGGGGCCGCGAGCAGTACTTC. Together with reference TRBV2 and TRBJ2-7, the CDR3 gives the full variable domain: EPEVTQTPSHQVTQMGQEVILRCVPISNHLYFYWYRQILGQKVEFLVSFYNNEISEKSEIFDDQFSVERPDGSNFTLKIRSTKLEDSAMYFCASSEGTGGREQYFGPGTRLTVT.

This chain connects TRBV9 to TRBJ2-3; D perhaps matches TRBD2 (5 bases). V was trimmed by 4 bases and J by 0 bases, leaving 9 bases between them. The CDR3 totals 14 residues. Germline V gene lookup returns CDR1 SGDLS and CDR2 YYNGEE. DNA for the CDR3: TGTGCCAGCAGCCCCCGGGGTAGCACAGATACGCAGTATTTT. This encodes CASSPRGSTDTQYF. The full variable domain, in which reference TRBV9 and TRBJ2-3 provide the parts outside the CDR3, is DSGVTQTPKHLITATGQRVTLRCSPRSGDLSVYWYQQSLDQGLQFLIQYYNGEERAKGNILERFSAQQFPDLHSELNLSSLELGDSALYFCASSPRGSTDTQYFGPGTRLTVL.

The chain joins TRBV4-1 to TRBJ2-3; TRBD2 matches 13 bases. V trimming: 4 bases; J trimming: 6 bases; junction bases outside the gene matches: 10. The CDR3 contains 17 residues. The V gene's germline CDR1 is MGHRA and CDR2 YSYEKL. The CDR3 DNA reads TGCGCCAGCAGCCCATACAGGACTAGCGGGAGTCTCGATACGCAGTATTTT. It yields the protein CASSPYRTSGSLDTQYF.

This clone appeared once. The rearrangement uses TRBV6-2 or TRBV6-3 and TRBJ2-3; maybe TRBD2 (5 bases). From germline, CDR1 is MNHEY and CDR2 SVGEGT. V was cut by 6 bases and J by 2 bases, with 15 bases left in between. CDR3 size: 15 residues. The CDR3 loop reads CASSPWTALTDTQYF. The DNA of the CDR3 is TGTGCCAGCAGCCCCTGGACTGCCCTCACAGATACGCAGTATTTT.

This clone was recorded a few times. The chain employs TRBV20-1 and TRBJ2-5; no clear D gene. This CDR3 is built from 11 residues. Looked up from germline, CDR1 is DFQATT and CDR2 is SNEGSKA (reference sequence). Trimming removed 7 bases at V and 4 bases at J, with 10 bases between. Here the CDR3 DNA reads TGCAGTGTGAGTAGTCGAGAGACCCAGTACTTC. This translates into CSVSSRETQYF.

This clone was counted a few times. The CDR3 here is CASSLGETGAPDLNTEAFF. CDR3 nucleotide sequence: TGTGCCAGCAGCTTAGGAGAGACAGGGGCCCCGGATTTGAACACTGAAGCTTTCTTT. The chain uses TRBV7-8 and TRBJ1-1; 8 nucleotides align to TRBD1. Trimming took 1 base from V and 0 from J; bases not matched to a gene: 13. The germline gives CDR1 SGHVS, CDR2 FQNEAQ. This CDR3 spans 19 amino acids.

Here the CDR3 DNA reads TGTGCCAGCAGCTCGTCTCCAGGGGACACTGAAGCTTTCTTT. This translates into CASSSSPGDTEAFF. The rearrangement links TRBV5-6 to TRBJ1-1, with D possibly matching TRBD1 (6 bases). Germline CDR1 is SGHDT and CDR2 is YYEEEE. The CDR3 totals 14 residues. Trimming took off 3 bases at V and 3 bases at J, with 12 bases between the two ends.

The J gene is TRBJ1-2, the V gene TRBV5-1; D is perhaps TRBD1 (5 bases). Looked up from germline, CDR1 is SGHRS and CDR2 is YFSETQ. This CDR3 is built from 15 residues. V dropped 0 bases and J dropped 7 bases, with 16 bases sitting between them. CDR3 nucleotides: TGCGCCAGCAGCTTGGGTAGTCCCAGGGAGGGTGGCTACACCTTC. Translation gives CASSLGSPREGGYTF. Full variable domain (rest looked up from reference TRBV5-1 and TRBJ1-2): KAGVTQTPRYLIKTRGQQVTLSCSPISGHRSVSWYQQTPGQGLQFLFEYFSETQRNKGNFPGRFSGRQFSNSRSEMNVSTLELGDSALYLCASSLGSPREGGYTFGSGTRLTVV.

This clone was picked up a small number of times. The chain is built from TRBV2 and TRBJ1-1, with D hard to call. CDR3 size: 11 residues. Germline loops: CDR1 SNHLY, CDR2 FYNNEI. V was trimmed by 7 bases and J by 7 bases, leaving 10 bases between them. As DNA, the CDR3 is TGTGCCAGCAAATTCGGTCGTGAAGCTTTCTTT. Protein sequence: CASKFGREAFF.

V usage is TRBV5-1 and J usage is TRBJ2-3, with 7 bases matching TRBD2. The ends lost 7 bases at V and 1 base at J; junction bases unmatched: 9. The germline V gene has CDR1 SGHRS and CDR2 YFSETQ. The CDR3 extends over 15 amino acids. The CDR3 loop is CASSSVRGGTDTQYF. Written as DNA, the CDR3 is TGCGCCAGCTCCAGTGTACGGGGGGGCACAGATACGCAGTATTTT.

This chain connects TRBV2 to TRBJ1-2; 12 bases are a match to TRBD1. The CDR3 is made up of 16 amino acids. Germline CDR1 reads SNHLY; CDR2 reads FYNNEI. The ends lost 6 bases at V and 6 bases at J; junction bases unmatched: 11. CDR3 sequence reads: CASREKSGTGGNGYTF. Here the CDR3 DNA reads TGTGCCAGCAGAGAAAAATCCGGGACAGGGGGCAATGGCTACACCTTC.

This rearrangement joins TRBV29-1 to TRBJ1-1, with D possibly matching TRBD1 (5 bases). The CDR3 has 14 amino acids. Between the trimmed V and J ends, which lost 7 bases and 0 bases, there was a span of 15 bases. Germline V gives CDR1 SQVTM, CDR2 ANQGSEA. This chain's CDR3 is CSANSRVMNTEAFF. The CDR3 DNA reads as TGCAGCGCCAACAGCAGGGTTATGAACACTGAAGCTTTCTTT.

The V call is TRBV7-2, the J call TRBJ2-7, with unresolved D. Germline values: CDR1 SGHTA, CDR2 FQGNSA. The CDR3 totals 13 residues. V was cut by 2 bases and J by 2 bases, with 7 bases left in between. CDR3 in amino acids: CASSLNRPYEQYF. In nucleotides, the CDR3 is TGTGCCAGCAGCTTAAACAGACCCTACGAGCAGTACTTC.

This clone was seen only once. The gene calls are TRBV19 and TRBJ2-5; no firm D call. Trimming pared 4 bases from V and 5 bases from J, leaving 8 bases between. CDR1 and CDR2 from the germline V gene are LNHDA and SQIVND (reference sequence). The CDR3 runs 12 residues. The chain's CDR3 is CASSNLRETQYF. Written as DNA, the CDR3 is TGTGCCAGTAGTAACCTTCGGGAGACCCAGTACTTC.

V is TRBV19 and J is TRBJ2-7; D possibly corresponds to TRBD2 (7 bases). Per germline, CDR1 LNHDA and CDR2 SQIVND (reference sequence). Trimming removed 4 bases from V and 5 bases from J, with 18 bases in between. The CDR3 length is 15 residues. The chain's CDR3 is CASSTRGAGGDEQYF. The CDR3 bases are TGTGCCAGTAGTACCCGGGGGGCAGGAGGCGACGAGCAGTACTTC.

The rearrangement links TRBV2 to TRBJ2-3; 8 positions agree with TRBD2. CDR3 size: 15 residues. CDR1 and CDR2 from the germline V gene are SNHLY and FYNNEI. V lost 6 bases to trimming and J lost 3 bases; unmatched junction nucleotides: 8. This CDR3 is CASRRTGGRTDTQYF. CDR3 bases: TGTGCCAGCAGACGGACGGGGGGGAGAACAGATACGCAGTATTTT.

The chain carries TRBV5-1 and TRBJ2-2; D is perhaps TRBD1 (6 bases). V lost 4 bases and J lost 2, with 12 bases in between. The germline V gene encodes CDR1 SGHRS and CDR2 YFSETQ. The CDR3 totals 15 residues. The CDR3 DNA is TGCGCCAGCAGCCCCTACAGGGATAACACCGGGGAGCTGTTTTTT. It yields the protein CASSPYRDNTGELFF.

This sequence joins TRBV30 and TRBJ1-5; tentatively, D is TRBD1 (6 bases). CDR1 is GTSNPN, CDR2 SVGIG, per germline (reference sequence). Trimming took off 0 bases at V and 1 base at J, with 13 bases between the two ends. The CDR3 covers 16 residues. CDR3 in amino acids: CAWSVQGRGSNQPQHF. For the CDR3, the DNA is TGTGCCTGGAGTGTACAAGGCAGGGGAAGCAATCAGCCCCAGCATTTT.

The chain uses TRBV7-9 and TRBJ1-1; TRBD1 might be the D (6 bases). The germline V gene encodes CDR1 SEHNR and CDR2 FQNEAQ (reference sequence). CDR3 length: 13 residues. V was pared by 3 bases and J by 5 bases, with 10 bases between. The CDR3 protein is CASSLGAGTEAFF. DNA of the CDR3: TGTGCCAGCAGCTTGGGGGCCGGGACTGAAGCTTTCTTT.